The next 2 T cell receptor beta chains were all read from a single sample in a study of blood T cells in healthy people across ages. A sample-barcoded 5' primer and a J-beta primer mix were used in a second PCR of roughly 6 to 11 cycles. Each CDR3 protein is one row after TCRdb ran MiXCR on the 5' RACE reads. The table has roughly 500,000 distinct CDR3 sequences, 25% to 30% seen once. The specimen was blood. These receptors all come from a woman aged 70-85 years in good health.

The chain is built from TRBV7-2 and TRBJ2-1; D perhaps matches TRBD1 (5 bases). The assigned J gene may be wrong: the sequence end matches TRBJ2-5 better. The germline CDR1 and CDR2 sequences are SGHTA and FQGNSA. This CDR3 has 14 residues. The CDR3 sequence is CASKDGAGPETQYF. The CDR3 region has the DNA TGTGCCAGCAAGGATGGGGCCGGCCCAGAGACCCAGTACTTC.

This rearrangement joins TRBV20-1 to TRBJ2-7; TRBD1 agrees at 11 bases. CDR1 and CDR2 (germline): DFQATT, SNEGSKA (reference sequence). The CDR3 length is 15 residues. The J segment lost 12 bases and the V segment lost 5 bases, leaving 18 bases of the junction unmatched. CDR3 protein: CSAPRRTGGEEWRYF. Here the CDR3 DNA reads TGCAGTGCTCCTCGTCGGACAGGGGGCGAAGAGTGGCGGTACTTC.